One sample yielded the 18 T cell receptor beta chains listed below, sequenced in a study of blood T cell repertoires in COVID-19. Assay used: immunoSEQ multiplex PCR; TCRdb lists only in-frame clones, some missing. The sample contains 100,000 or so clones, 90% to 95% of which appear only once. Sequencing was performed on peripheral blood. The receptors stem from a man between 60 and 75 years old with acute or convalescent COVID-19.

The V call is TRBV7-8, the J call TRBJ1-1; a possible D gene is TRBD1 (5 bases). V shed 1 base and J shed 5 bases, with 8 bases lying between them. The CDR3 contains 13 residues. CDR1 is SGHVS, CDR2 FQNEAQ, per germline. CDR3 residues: CASSLGRVTEAFF. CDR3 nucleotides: TGTGCCAGCAGCTTAGGCAGGGTAACTGAAGCTTTCTTT.

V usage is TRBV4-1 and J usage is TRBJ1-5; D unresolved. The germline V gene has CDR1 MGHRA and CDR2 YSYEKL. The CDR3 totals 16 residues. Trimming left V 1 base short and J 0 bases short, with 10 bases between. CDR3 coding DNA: TGCGCCAGCAGCCAAGGACGGGGAAATAGCAATCAGCCCCAGCATTTT. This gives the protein CASSQGRGNSNQPQHF.

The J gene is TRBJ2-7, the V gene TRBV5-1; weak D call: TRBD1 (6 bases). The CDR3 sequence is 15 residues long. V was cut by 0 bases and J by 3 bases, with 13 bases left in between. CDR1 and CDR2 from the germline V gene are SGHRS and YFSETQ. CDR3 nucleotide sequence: TGCGCCAGCAGCTTGGAAACAGGGCCTCTCTACGAGCAGTACTTC. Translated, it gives CASSLETGPLYEQYF.

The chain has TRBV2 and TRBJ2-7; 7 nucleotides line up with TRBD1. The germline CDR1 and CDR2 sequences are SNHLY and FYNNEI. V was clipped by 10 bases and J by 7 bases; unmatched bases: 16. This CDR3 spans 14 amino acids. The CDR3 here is CATYPTGYSGEQYF. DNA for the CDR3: TGTGCCACCTACCCGACAGGGTATTCTGGAGAGCAGTACTTC.

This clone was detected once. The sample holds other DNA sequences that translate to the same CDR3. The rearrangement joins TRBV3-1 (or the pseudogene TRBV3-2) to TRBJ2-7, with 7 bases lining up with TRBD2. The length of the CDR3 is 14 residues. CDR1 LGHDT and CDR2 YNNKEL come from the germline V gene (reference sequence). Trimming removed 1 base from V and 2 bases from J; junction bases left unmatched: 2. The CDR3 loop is CASSQGLAAYEQYF. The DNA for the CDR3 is TGTGCCAGCAGCCAAGGACTAGCAGCCTACGAGCAGTACTTC.

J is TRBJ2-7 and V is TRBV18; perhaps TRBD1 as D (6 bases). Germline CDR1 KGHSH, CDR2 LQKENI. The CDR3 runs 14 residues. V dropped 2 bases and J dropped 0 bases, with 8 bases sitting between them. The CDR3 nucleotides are TGTGCCAGCTCACCAACAGGGTCCTCCTACGAGCAGTACGTC. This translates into CASSPTGSSYEQYV.

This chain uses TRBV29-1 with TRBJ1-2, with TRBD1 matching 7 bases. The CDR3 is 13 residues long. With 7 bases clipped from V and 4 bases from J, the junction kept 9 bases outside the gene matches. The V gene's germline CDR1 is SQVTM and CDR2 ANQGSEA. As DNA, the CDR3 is TGCAGCGCGGGGACAGATTCCCCCTATGGCTACACCTTC. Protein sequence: CSAGTDSPYGYTF.

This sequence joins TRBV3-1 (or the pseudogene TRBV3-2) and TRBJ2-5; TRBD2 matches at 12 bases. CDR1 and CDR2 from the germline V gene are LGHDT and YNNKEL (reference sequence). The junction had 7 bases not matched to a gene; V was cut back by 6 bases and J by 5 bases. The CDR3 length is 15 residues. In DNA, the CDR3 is TGTGCCAGCAGTCTAGCGGGAGGGCCGCTGGAGACCCAGTACTTC. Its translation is CASSLAGGPLETQYF.

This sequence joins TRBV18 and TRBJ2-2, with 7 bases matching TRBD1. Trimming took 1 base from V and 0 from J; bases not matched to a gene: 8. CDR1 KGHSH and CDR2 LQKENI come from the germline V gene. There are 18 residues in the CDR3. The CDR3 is CASSPLPPGQTNTGELFF. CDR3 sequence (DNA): TGTGCCAGCTCACCACTCCCCCCGGGACAGACGAACACCGGGGAGCTGTTTTTT.

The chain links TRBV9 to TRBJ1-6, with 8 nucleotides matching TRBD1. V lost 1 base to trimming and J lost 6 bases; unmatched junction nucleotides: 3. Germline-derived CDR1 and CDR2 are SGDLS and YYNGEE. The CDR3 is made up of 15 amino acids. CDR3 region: CASSVQGALNSPLHF. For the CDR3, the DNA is TGTGCCAGCAGCGTACAGGGGGCGCTTAATTCACCCCTCCACTTT.

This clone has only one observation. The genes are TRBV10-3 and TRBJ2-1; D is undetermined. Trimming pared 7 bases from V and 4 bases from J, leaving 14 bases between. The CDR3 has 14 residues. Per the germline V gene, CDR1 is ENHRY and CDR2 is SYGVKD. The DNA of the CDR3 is TGTGCCATCAAGCAGGAACTCCTATACAATGAGCAGTTCTTC. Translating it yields CAIKQELLYNEQFF.

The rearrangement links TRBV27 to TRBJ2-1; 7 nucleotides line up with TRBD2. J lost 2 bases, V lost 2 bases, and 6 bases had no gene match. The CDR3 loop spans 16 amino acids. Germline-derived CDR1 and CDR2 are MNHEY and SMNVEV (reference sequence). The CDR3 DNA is TGTGCCAGCAGTTTAGAAGGGGCGGGAGCCTACAATGAGCAGTTCTTC. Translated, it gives CASSLEGAGAYNEQFF.

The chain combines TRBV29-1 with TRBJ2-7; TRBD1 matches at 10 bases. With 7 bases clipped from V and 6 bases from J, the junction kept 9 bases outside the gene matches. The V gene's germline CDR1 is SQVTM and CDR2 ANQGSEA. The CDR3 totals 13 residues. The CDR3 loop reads CSGRTGGNSEQYF. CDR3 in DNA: TGCAGCGGGAGGACAGGGGGGAACAGCGAGCAGTACTTC.

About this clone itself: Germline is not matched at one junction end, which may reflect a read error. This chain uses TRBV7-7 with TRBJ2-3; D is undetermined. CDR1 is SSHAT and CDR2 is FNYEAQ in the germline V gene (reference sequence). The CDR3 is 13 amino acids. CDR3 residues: CASSSGPWDTQYF. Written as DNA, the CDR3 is TGTGCTAGCAGCTCAGGCCCGTGGGATACGCAGTATTTT.

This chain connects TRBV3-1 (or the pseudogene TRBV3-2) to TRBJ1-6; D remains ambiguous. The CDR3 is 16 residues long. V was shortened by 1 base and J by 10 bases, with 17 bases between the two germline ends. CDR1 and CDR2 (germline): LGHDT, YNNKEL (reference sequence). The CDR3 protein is CASSQATTGAGSPLHF. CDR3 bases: TGTGCCAGCAGCCAAGCTACTACTGGAGCTGGCTCACCCCTCCACTTT.

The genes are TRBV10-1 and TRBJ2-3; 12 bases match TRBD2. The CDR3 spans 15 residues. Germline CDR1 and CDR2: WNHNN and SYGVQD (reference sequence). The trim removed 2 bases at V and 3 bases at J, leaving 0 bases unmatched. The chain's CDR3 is CASSETSGRTDTQYF. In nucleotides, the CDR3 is TGCGCCAGCAGTGAGACTAGCGGGAGGACAGATACGCAGTATTTT.

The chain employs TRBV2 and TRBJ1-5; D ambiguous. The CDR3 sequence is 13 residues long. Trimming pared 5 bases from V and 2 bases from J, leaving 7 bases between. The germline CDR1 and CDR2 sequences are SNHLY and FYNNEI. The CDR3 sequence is CASSSEGNQPQHF. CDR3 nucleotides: TGTGCCAGCAGTTCCGAGGGCAATCAGCCCCAGCATTTT.

CDR3 nucleotide sequence: TGTGCCAGCAGCCCCAGGGTGGCAGGTCTTGGAAATTCACCCCTCCACTTT. Its protein is CASSPRVAGLGNSPLHF. The rearrangement joins TRBV7-8 to TRBJ1-6; D may be TRBD1 (5 bases). The CDR3 is made up of 17 amino acids. V lost 5 bases to trimming and J lost 7 bases, with 21 bases between them. The germline V gene has CDR1 SGHVS and CDR2 FQNEAQ. Variable domain in full (rest from reference TRBV7-8 and TRBJ1-6): GAGVSQSPRYKVAKRGQDVALRCDPISGHVSLFWYQQALGQGPEFLTYFQNEAQLDKSGLPSDRFFAERPEGSVSTLKIQRTQQEDSAVYLCASSPRVAGLGNSPLHFGNGTRLTVT.